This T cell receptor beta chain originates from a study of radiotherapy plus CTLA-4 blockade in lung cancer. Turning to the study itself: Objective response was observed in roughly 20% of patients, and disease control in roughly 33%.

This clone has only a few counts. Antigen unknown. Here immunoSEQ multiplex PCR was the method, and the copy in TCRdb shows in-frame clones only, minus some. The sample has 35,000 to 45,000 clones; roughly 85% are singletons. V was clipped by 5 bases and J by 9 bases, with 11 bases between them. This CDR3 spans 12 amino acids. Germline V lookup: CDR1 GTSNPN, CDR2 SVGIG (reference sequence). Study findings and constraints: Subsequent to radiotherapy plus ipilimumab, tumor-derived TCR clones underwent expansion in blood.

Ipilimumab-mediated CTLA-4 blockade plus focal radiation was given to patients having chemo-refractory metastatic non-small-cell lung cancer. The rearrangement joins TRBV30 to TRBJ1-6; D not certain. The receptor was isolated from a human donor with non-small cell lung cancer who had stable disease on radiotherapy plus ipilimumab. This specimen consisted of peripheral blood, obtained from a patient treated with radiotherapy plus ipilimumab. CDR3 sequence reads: CAWGNSGSPLHF. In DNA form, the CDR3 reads TGTGCCTGGGGAAACAGCGGTTCACCCCTCCACTTT. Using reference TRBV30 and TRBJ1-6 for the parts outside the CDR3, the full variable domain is SQTIHQWPATLVQPVGSPLSLECTVEGTSNPNLYWYRQAAGRGLQLLFYSVGIGQISSEVPQNLSASRPQDRQFILSSKKLLLSDSGFYLCAWGNSGSPLHFGNGTRLTVT.